In its sample, the clone carrying this T cell receptor beta chain was seen many times. Time point: pre-sensitization, week 0. Sample treatment: therapeutic diphenylcyclopropenone sensitization with weekly scalp DPC. These data are taken from a study of human T cells and chemical hapten exposure. TCRdb reprocessed the RACE reads via MiXCR and lists one record per CDR3 protein. This repertoire shows more than 300,000 distinct CDR3 sequences, approximately 5% found once; its top ten account for around 2.6%. Trimming stripped 5 bases from V and 1 base from J, with 11 bases between. The CDR3 is 13 amino acids. Germline CDR1 DFQATT, CDR2 SNEGSKA (reference sequence).

The chain links TRBV20-1 to TRBJ1-1; the D is unclear. This specimen consisted of whole blood, obtained in connection with sensitization to the hapten diphenylcyclopropenone (DPC). This clonotype was sampled from a woman aged 45 to 65 with alopecia areata. Some clones in this sample may be carry-over from other donors' samples. The CDR3 sequence: CSAASMGNTEAFF. Here the CDR3 DNA reads TGCAGTGCTGCCTCAATGGGGAACACTGAAGCTTTCTTT.